Shown below are 5 T cell receptor beta chains from a single sample sequenced in a study of blood T cell repertoires in COVID-19. The protocol was immunoSEQ multiplex PCR, while the TCRdb copy is restricted to in-frame clones and leaves out a portion. The repertoire holds 60,000 to 70,000 clones, 65% to 90% seen once, with roughly 23% in the top ten. The sample comprised peripheral blood. All receptors derive from a man in his fifties or sixties with acute or convalescent COVID-19.

The chain links TRBV5-6 to TRBJ2-3, with TRBD2 matching over 11 bases. V trimming: 4 bases; J trimming: 4 bases; junction bases outside the gene matches: 8. The length of the CDR3 is 16 residues. Germline CDR1 reads SGHDT; CDR2 reads YYEEEE. The CDR3 sequence: CASSGGLAGGPDTQYF. The CDR3 bases are TGTGCCAGCAGCGGCGGGCTAGCGGGGGGCCCAGATACGCAGTATTTT.

V is TRBV7-8 and J is TRBJ1-1; no reliable D call. The germline V gene encodes CDR1 SGHVS and CDR2 FQNEAQ. This CDR3 is built from 14 residues. Trimming took 0 bases from V and 5 from J, leaving 10 bases between them. The CDR3 region is CASSLAGGSTEAFF. Here the CDR3 DNA reads TGTGCCAGCAGCTTAGCAGGAGGTAGTACTGAAGCTTTCTTT.

This chain links TRBV4-2 with TRBJ1-4; TRBD1 matches 9 bases. The V gene's germline CDR1 is LGHNA and CDR2 YNFKEQ. CDR3 length: 16 residues. Trimming removed 0 bases from V and 7 bases from J; junction bases left unmatched: 6. CDR3 loop: CASSQERTGVREKLFF. DNA of the CDR3: TGTGCCAGCAGCCAAGAACGGACAGGGGTCCGTGAAAAACTGTTTTTT.

The table lists this clone with a few counts. V gene TRBV11-2 combines with J gene TRBJ2-7, with 7 bases identical to TRBD1. The CDR3 consists of 13 residues. Germline CDR1 and CDR2: SGHAT and FQNNGV. The V segment lost 3 bases and the J segment 11 bases; nucleotides outside the gene matches: 10. The CDR3 loop reads CASSLATGIEKYF. In DNA, the CDR3 is TGTGCCAGCAGCTTGGCGACAGGGATTGAGAAGTACTTC.

The CDR3 here is CASSTSGGLSQPQHF. In DNA form, the CDR3 reads TGTGCCAGCAGCACAAGTGGGGGGTTAAGTCAGCCCCAGCATTTT. The chain combines TRBV27 with TRBJ1-5; possible D gene TRBD1, 5 bases. The CDR3 has 15 amino acids. With 6 bases removed from V and 6 bases from J, the gap between germline ends came to 18 bases. Per the germline V gene, CDR1 is MNHEY and CDR2 is SMNVEV (reference sequence).